This T cell receptor beta chain derives from a study of cytomegalovirus exposure and HLA in healthy donors. The study ran its PCR with 60 Vbeta and 13 Jbeta primers. Clones were sequenced by immunoSEQ multiplex PCR, and TCRdb holds only the in-frame ones, with some missing. The sample has about 190,000 clones; roughly 77% are singletons. CDR1 and CDR2 from the germline V gene are KGHSH and LQKENI. Between the trimmed V and J ends, which lost 2 bases and 8 bases, there was a span of 12 bases. This CDR3 is 13 amino acids long. This receptor was taken from a man younger than 45 in good health and CMV-seropositive. The gene calls are TRBV18 and TRBJ1-2, with a tentative D call TRBD1 (6 bases). The sample was PBMCs. CDR3 region: CASSPDTGSGYTF. CDR3 nucleotides: TGTGCCAGCTCACCAGACACAGGGAGCGGCTACACCTTC.